Presented here are 32 T cell receptor beta chains from one specimen sequenced in a study of cytomegalovirus exposure and HLA in healthy donors. With 60 Vbeta and 13 Jbeta primers, the PCR was carried out. Sequenced by immunoSEQ multiplex PCR; TCRdb stores in-frame clones only, minus some. The sample holds about 200,000 clones; nearly 80% are singletons and the top ten take less than 2%. Sequencing input: PBMCs. The receptors were gathered from a male donor in good health and CMV-seronegative.

The rearrangement joins TRBV20-1 to TRBJ2-3; 8 nucleotides line up with TRBD2. Looked up from germline, CDR1 is DFQATT and CDR2 is SNEGSKA (reference sequence). CDR3 length equals 11 residues. The CDR3 protein is CSGRGTDTQYF. The CDR3 nucleotides are TGCAGCGGGAGGGGAACAGATACGCAGTATTTT.

This chain uses TRBV6-1 with TRBJ2-7, with 9 bases aligning to TRBD2. CDR3 length: 14 amino acids. With V trimmed by 7 bases and J by 3 bases, 7 bases remained unmatched. Per the germline V gene, CDR1 is MNHNS and CDR2 is SASEGT. The CDR3 here is CASMTSGGNYEQYF. CDR3 nucleotide sequence: TGTGCCAGCATGACCAGCGGGGGGAACTACGAGCAGTACTTC.

The chain couples TRBV11-2 to TRBJ1-2, with D possibly being TRBD1 (6 bases). V lost 5 bases and J 1 base, leaving 8 bases between the germline ends. The CDR3 contains 13 residues. Germline assignment: CDR1 SGHAT and CDR2 FQNNGV. In DNA, the CDR3 is TGTGCCAGCAGCCCGGACAGTAACTATGGCTACACCTTC. Protein sequence: CASSPDSNYGYTF.

The chain employs TRBV4-1 and TRBJ2-7; weak D call: TRBD2 (7 bases). The CDR3 is 15 residues long. Germline lookup yields CDR1 MGHRA and CDR2 YSYEKL. Trimming removed 8 bases from V and 4 bases from J, with 21 bases in between. The CDR3 coding sequence is TGCGCCAGCGGGTTTGGGGACACCGGGGGGTACGAGCAGTACTTC. This translates into CASGFGDTGGYEQYF.

The rearrangement uses TRBV5-5 and TRBJ1-1; no definite D call. Germline V CDR1 and CDR2: SGHKS, YYEKEE (reference sequence). The V end lost 0 bases, the J end lost 4 bases, and 10 bases lay between the germline ends. The CDR3 is 14 residues long. CDR3 in DNA: TGTGCCAGCAGCTTGGTAGGAGCCTCCACTGAAGCTTTCTTT. It codes for CASSLVGASTEAFF.

In DNA, the CDR3 is TGTGCCAGTAGTACCGGACAGGGGGCATTAAATACGCAGTATTTT. As protein: CASSTGQGALNTQYF. This chain connects TRBV19 to TRBJ2-3; TRBD1 matches at 11 bases. CDR1 and CDR2 (germline): LNHDA, SQIVND (reference sequence). The CDR3 runs to 15 residues. Unmatched junction bases numbered 7, after V lost 4 bases and J lost 7 bases.

V usage is TRBV5-1 and J usage is TRBJ1-1, with 8 bases aligning to TRBD1. Unmatched junction bases numbered 7, after V lost 4 bases and J lost 5 bases. The CDR3 totals 14 residues. Germline values: CDR1 SGHRS, CDR2 YFSETQ. CDR3 coding DNA: TGCGCCAGCAGCCCCGGACAGGGAGGAACTGAAGCTTTCTTT. It translates to CASSPGQGGTEAFF.

V and J are TRBV27 and TRBJ2-2; tentatively, D is TRBD2 (7 bases). Deletions cut 8 bases from V and 7 bases from J, with 14 bases between. The CDR3 contains 13 residues. Germline loops: CDR1 MNHEY, CDR2 SMNVEV (reference sequence). The CDR3 nucleotides read TGTGCCAGCTTGAGGGGGGGCGGCGGGGAGCTGTTTTTT. Encoded protein: CASLRGGGGELFF.

The chain couples TRBV19 to TRBJ2-7; 7 bases align to TRBD1. The CDR3 has 13 amino acids. In germline, CDR1 is LNHDA, CDR2 SQIVND (reference sequence). V lost 3 bases, J lost 7 bases, and 6 bases stayed unmatched. Here the CDR3 reads CASSIWAGGEQYF. CDR3 nucleotides: TGTGCCAGTAGTATTTGGGCAGGGGGTGAGCAGTACTTC.

The chain is built from TRBV29-1 and TRBJ2-3, with TRBD1 identical over 8 bases. Trimming removed 4 bases from V and 5 bases from J; junction bases left unmatched: 2. Germline-derived CDR1 and CDR2 are SQVTM and ANQGSEA. The CDR3 length is 12 residues. The CDR3 nucleotides are TGCAGCGTTGTTACAGGGGGAGATACGCAGTATTTT. This encodes CSVVTGGDTQYF.

This chain connects TRBV28 to TRBJ2-3, with D perhaps matching TRBD1 (5 bases). The ends were cut back, 3 bases at V and 4 bases at J, with 11 bases in the middle. The germline V gene encodes CDR1 MDHEN and CDR2 SYDVKM. CDR3 length equals 14 residues. The DNA of the CDR3 is TGTGCCAGCAGTTTCTCCAGGGATCCAGATACGCAGTATTTT. Residues: CASSFSRDPDTQYF.

This clone appeared a few times. The chain combines TRBV7-9 with TRBJ2-7; perhaps TRBD1 as D (6 bases). The CDR3 totals 13 residues. CDR1 and CDR2 (germline): SEHNR, FQNEAQ (reference sequence). V was shortened by 5 bases and J by 5 bases, with 13 bases between the two germline ends. Written as DNA, the CDR3 is TGTGCCAGCAGCGGGGGCAGGACCCACGAGCAGTACTTC. It translates to CASSGGRTHEQYF. Looking up the rest from reference TRBV7-9 and TRBJ2-7 gives the full variable domain: DTGVSQNPRHKITKRGQNVTFRCDPISEHNRLYWYRQTLGQGPEFLTYFQNEAQLEKSRLLSDRFSAERPKGSFSTLEIQRTEQGDSAMYLCASSGGRTHEQYFGPGTRLTVT.

V usage is TRBV14 and J usage is TRBJ2-3; 14 bases are shared with TRBD2. Germline V gives CDR1 SGHDN, CDR2 FVKESK. This CDR3 comprises 17 residues. Trimming took 2 bases from V and 4 from J; bases not matched to a gene: 5. Here the CDR3 DNA reads TGTGCCAGCAGCCAACCTGGGACTAGCGGGAGTGCAGATACGCAGTATTTT. It codes for CASSQPGTSGSADTQYF.

The chain carries TRBV30 and TRBJ1-3; D gene uncertain. Germline CDR1 and CDR2: GTSNPN and SVGIG (reference sequence). The CDR3 totals 15 residues. The V end was cut by 2 bases, the J end by 0 bases, with 11 bases between. The DNA of the CDR3 is TGTGCCTGGAGTTTTGCCTCTAGCTCTGGAAACACCATATATTTT. It yields the protein CAWSFASSSGNTIYF. Complete variable domain (other parts from reference TRBV30 and TRBJ1-3): SQTIHQWPATLVQPVGSPLSLECTVEGTSNPNLYWYRQAAGRGLQLLFYSVGIGQISSEVPQNLSASRPQDRQFILSSKKLLLSDSGFYLCAWSFASSSGNTIYFGEGSWLTVV.

The chain couples TRBV7-3 to TRBJ1-1, with 7 bases matching TRBD1. CDR1 is SGHTA and CDR2 is FQGTGA in the germline V gene. V lost 3 bases, J lost 5 bases, and 6 bases stayed unmatched. This CDR3 is built from 14 residues. Here the CDR3 DNA reads TGTGCCAGCAGCTTGGAGGGGGCTCGGACTGAAGCTTTCTTT. Protein sequence: CASSLEGARTEAFF.

The chain has TRBV7-9 and TRBJ2-1, with D tentatively TRBD1 (6 bases). Looked up from germline, CDR1 is SEHNR and CDR2 is FQNEAQ (reference sequence). This CDR3 is built from 14 residues. V lost 5 bases and J lost 3, with 11 bases in between. The CDR3 nucleotides are TGTGCCAGCAGCCTATGGGACATCTACAATGAGCAGTTCTTC. This translates into CASSLWDIYNEQFF.

V and J are TRBV5-1 and TRBJ2-2; maybe TRBD2 (6 bases). V lost 2 bases to trimming and J lost 1 base, with 15 bases between them. Germline CDR1 is SGHRS and CDR2 is YFSETQ. This CDR3 contains 17 residues. The DNA of the CDR3 is TGCGCCAGCAGCTTCCAAGGCGGGGCGATGAACACCGGGGAGCTGTTTTTT. It codes for CASSFQGGAMNTGELFF.

The chain has TRBV9 and TRBJ1-2; no clear D. Germline CDR1 SGDLS, CDR2 YYNGEE. The CDR3 contains 13 residues. The V and J ends lost 0 bases and 1 base respectively, with 4 bases between them. CDR3 amino acids: CASSVAVNYGYTF. The CDR3 bases are TGTGCCAGCAGCGTAGCGGTTAACTATGGCTACACCTTC.

The sample holds a few counts of this clone. The chain carries TRBV7-9 and TRBJ1-4; D ambiguous. The germline CDR1 and CDR2 sequences are SEHNR and FQNEAQ (reference sequence). Trimming cost V 3 bases and J 8 bases, with 16 bases left between them. The CDR3 runs to 15 residues. CDR3 coding DNA: TGTGCCAGCAGCTTCCGGGAGACCTGGGTCGAAAAACTGTTTTTT. It translates to CASSFRETWVEKLFF.

This chain uses TRBV7-6 with TRBJ2-6; 7 nucleotides match TRBD1. The J segment lost 0 bases and the V segment lost 2 bases, leaving 7 bases of the junction unmatched. CDR3 size: 18 residues. In germline, CDR1 is SGHVS, CDR2 FNYEAQ. In nucleotides, the CDR3 is TGTGCCAGCAGCTTAACAGGGGTAGAATTCTCTGGGGCCAACGTCCTGACTTTC. Its translation: CASSLTGVEFSGANVLTF.

This clone occurred once. The rearrangement links TRBV27 to TRBJ1-5; 7 bases match TRBD1. V was pared by 4 bases and J by 4 bases, with 7 bases of the junction left unmatched. Germline assignment: CDR1 MNHEY and CDR2 SMNVEV (reference sequence). The CDR3 has 15 amino acids. The CDR3 loop is CASSSNLQGNQPQHF. Written as DNA, the CDR3 is TGTGCCAGCAGTTCAAATTTACAGGGGAATCAGCCCCAGCATTTT.

The rearrangement links TRBV7-2 to TRBJ2-1; TRBD1 might be the D (6 bases). CDR3 length: 14 residues. Deletions cut 7 bases from V and 5 bases from J, with 15 bases between. CDR1 and CDR2 (germline): SGHTA, FQGNSA. The CDR3 protein is CASNPSRTDNEQFF. DNA for the CDR3: TGTGCCAGCAACCCGTCACGGACAGACAATGAGCAGTTCTTC.

This clone turned up a few times. The chain has TRBV28 and TRBJ1-4; D is ambiguous. Trimming shortened V by 6 bases and J by 5 bases, and 16 bases separated the two germline ends. From germline, CDR1 is MDHEN and CDR2 SYDVKM. The CDR3 runs 15 residues. The CDR3 sequence: CASRPLATDNEKLFF. The CDR3 DNA reads TGTGCCAGCAGACCTCTGGCGACTGACAATGAAAAACTGTTTTTT.

The CDR3 coding sequence is TGCGCCAGCAGTTTTGACAGGGGGAGCTCTGGGGCCAACGTCCTGACTTTC. It encodes CASSFDRGSSGANVLTF. The V and J genes are TRBV10-2 and TRBJ2-6; 9 bases align to TRBD1. The ends lost 5 bases at V and 0 bases at J; junction bases unmatched: 5. CDR3 length: 17 amino acids. CDR1 WSHSY and CDR2 SAAADI come from the germline V gene.

This chain joins TRBV28 and TRBJ2-1; no definite D call. The CDR3 is made up of 14 amino acids. V lost 4 bases to trimming and J lost 4 bases, with 11 bases between them. CDR1 MDHEN and CDR2 SYDVKM come from the germline V gene. This CDR3 reads CASSSVTGYNEQFF. The CDR3, as DNA: TGTGCCAGCAGTTCGGTGACCGGGTACAATGAGCAGTTCTTC.

This chain connects TRBV11-2 to TRBJ2-2, with 10 bases fitting TRBD1. The V gene end was trimmed by 3 bases and the J gene end by 5 bases; junction bases not matched to a gene: 12. Germline CDR1 SGHAT, CDR2 FQNNGV. This CDR3 is built from 18 residues. The CDR3 sequence: CASSFPKGQGSWTGELFF. The CDR3 DNA is TGTGCCAGCAGCTTCCCGAAGGGACAGGGGTCTTGGACCGGGGAGCTGTTTTTT.

This clone was observed once. J is TRBJ2-7 and V is TRBV7-8, with 10 bases aligning to TRBD1. Germline loops: CDR1 SGHVS, CDR2 FQNEAQ. V lost 6 bases and J lost 4; bases outside the gene matches: 9. The CDR3 is made up of 15 amino acids. This CDR3 reads CASRPDRGVTYEQYF. CDR3 DNA sequence: TGTGCCAGCAGACCGGACAGGGGGGTAACATACGAGCAGTACTTC.

J is TRBJ2-1 and V is TRBV6-1; D is unclear. This CDR3 comprises 14 residues. Germline loops: CDR1 MNHNS, CDR2 SASEGT. Trimming took 4 bases from V and 7 from J, leaving 14 bases between them. CDR3 sequence: CASSVRWPQNEQFF. DNA for the CDR3: TGTGCCAGCAGTGTTCGATGGCCTCAGAATGAGCAGTTCTTC.

The J gene is TRBJ2-2, the V gene TRBV9; 7 nucleotides agree with TRBD2. The CDR3 extends over 17 amino acids. CDR1 is SGDLS, CDR2 YYNGEE, per germline. Trimming took 0 bases from V and 4 from J; bases not matched to a gene: 9. The CDR3 is CASSVGITGGSTGELFF. The CDR3 nucleotides read TGTGCCAGCAGCGTAGGGATCACGGGAGGCTCCACCGGGGAGCTGTTTTTT.

Comment on this clone: In the same sample, other DNA sequences code for this CDR3. The chain's CDR3 is CASSLSGSSYEQYF. The CDR3 DNA reads TGTGCCAGCAGCCTTAGCGGGAGCTCCTACGAGCAGTACTTC. V usage is TRBV7-6 and J usage is TRBJ2-7; TRBD2 agrees at 9 bases. The trim removed 5 bases at V and 0 bases at J, leaving 2 bases unmatched. CDR3 length equals 14 residues. Looked up from germline, CDR1 is SGHVS and CDR2 is FNYEAQ. The whole variable domain, remainder taken from reference TRBV7-6 and TRBJ2-7, is GAGVSQSPRYKVTKRGQDVALRCDPISGHVSLYWYRQALGQGPEFLTYFNYEAQQDKSGLPNDRFSAERPEGSISTLTIQRTEQRDSAMYRCASSLSGSSYEQYFGPGTRLTVT.

V usage is TRBV7-8 and J usage is TRBJ2-7, with 10 bases that match TRBD1. Germline V gene data show CDR1 as SGHVS and CDR2 as FQNEAQ. This CDR3 has 15 amino acids. V gave up 3 bases and J gave up 2 bases; unmatched junction bases: 4. DNA of the CDR3: TGTGCCAGCAGCTTTGCCGGGACAGGGGCCTACGAGCAGTACTTC. Translation: CASSFAGTGAYEQYF.

The V and J genes are TRBV30 and TRBJ2-5; 10 nucleotides align to TRBD2. CDR1 and CDR2 from the germline V gene are GTSNPN and SVGIG (reference sequence). V gave up 6 bases and J gave up 5 bases; unmatched junction bases: 9. This CDR3 spans 14 amino acids. Here the CDR3 DNA reads TGTGCCTGTCTCGCCAAGCGGGGGGGGGAGACCCAGTACTTC. Residues: CACLAKRGGETQYF.